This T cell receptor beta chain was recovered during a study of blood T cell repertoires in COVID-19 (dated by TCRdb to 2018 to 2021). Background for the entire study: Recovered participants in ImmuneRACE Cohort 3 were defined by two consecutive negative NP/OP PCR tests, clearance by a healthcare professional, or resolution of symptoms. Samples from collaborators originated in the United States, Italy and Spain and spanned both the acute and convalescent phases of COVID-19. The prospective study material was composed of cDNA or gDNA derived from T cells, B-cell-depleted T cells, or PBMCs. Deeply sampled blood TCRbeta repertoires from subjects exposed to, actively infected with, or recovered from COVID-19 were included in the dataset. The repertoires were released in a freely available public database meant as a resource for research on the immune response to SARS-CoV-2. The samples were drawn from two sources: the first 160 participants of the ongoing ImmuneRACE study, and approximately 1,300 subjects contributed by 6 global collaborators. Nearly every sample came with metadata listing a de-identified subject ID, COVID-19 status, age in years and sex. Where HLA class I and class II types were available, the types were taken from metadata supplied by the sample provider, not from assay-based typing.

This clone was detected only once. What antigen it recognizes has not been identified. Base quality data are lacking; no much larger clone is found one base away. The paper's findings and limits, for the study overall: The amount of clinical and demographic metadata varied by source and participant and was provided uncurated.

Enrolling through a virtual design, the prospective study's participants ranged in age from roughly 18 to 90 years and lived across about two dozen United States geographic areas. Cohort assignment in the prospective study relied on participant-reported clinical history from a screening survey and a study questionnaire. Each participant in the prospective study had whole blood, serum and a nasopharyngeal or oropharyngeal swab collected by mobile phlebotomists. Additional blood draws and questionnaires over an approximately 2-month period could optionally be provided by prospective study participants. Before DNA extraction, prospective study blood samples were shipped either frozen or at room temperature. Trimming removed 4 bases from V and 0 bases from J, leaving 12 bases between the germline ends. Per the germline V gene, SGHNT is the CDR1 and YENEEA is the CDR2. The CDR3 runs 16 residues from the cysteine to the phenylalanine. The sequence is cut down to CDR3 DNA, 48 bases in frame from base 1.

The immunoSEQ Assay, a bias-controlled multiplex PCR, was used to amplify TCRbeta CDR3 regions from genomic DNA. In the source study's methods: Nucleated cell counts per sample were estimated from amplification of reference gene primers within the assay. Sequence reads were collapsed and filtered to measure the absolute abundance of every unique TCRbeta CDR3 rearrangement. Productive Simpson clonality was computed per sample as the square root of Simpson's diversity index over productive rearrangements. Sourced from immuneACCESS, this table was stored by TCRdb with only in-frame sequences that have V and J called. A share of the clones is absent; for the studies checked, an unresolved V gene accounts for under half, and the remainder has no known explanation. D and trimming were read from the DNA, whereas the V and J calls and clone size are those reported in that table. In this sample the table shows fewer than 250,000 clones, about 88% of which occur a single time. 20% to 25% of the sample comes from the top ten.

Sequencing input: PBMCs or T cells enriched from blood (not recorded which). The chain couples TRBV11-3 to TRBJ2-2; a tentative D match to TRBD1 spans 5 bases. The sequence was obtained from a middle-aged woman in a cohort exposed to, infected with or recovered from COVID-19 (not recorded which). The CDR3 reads CASSSWEGANTGELFF. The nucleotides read TGTGCCAGCAGCTCCTGGGAAGGGGCGAACACCGGGGAGCTGTTTTTT.